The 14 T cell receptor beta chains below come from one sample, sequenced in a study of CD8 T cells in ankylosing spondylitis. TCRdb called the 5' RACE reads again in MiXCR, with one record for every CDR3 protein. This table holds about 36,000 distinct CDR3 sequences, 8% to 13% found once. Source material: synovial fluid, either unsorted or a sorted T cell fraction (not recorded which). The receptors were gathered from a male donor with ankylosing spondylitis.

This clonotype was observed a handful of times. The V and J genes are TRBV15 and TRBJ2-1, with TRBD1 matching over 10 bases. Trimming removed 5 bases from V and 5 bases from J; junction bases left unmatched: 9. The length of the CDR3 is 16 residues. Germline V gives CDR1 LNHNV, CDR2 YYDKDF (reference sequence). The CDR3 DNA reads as TGTGCCACCAGCGACCCCGGGACAGGGGCACACAATGAGCAGTTCTTC. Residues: CATSDPGTGAHNEQFF.

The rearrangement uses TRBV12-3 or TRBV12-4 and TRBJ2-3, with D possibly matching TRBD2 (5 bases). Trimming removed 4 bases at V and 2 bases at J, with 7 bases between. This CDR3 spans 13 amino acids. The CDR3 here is CASSSRATDTQYF. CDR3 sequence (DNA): TGTGCCAGCAGTTCGAGGGCCACAGATACGCAGTATTTT.

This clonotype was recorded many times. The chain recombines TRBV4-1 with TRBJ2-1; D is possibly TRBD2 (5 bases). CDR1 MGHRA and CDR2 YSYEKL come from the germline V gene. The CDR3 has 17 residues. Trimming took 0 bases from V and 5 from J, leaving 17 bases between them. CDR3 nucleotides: TGCGCCAGCAGCCAAGATAACAGCGGAGGAGAGGACAATGAGCAGTTCTTC. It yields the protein CASSQDNSGGEDNEQFF.

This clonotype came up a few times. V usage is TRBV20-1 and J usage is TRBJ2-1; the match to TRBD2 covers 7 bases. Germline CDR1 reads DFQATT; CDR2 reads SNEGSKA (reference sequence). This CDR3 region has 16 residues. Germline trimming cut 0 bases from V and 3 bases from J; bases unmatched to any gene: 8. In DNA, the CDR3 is TGCAGTGCTAGAGACCTCTGGGCGGGAGTCTACAATGAGCAGTTCTTC. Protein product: CSARDLWAGVYNEQFF.

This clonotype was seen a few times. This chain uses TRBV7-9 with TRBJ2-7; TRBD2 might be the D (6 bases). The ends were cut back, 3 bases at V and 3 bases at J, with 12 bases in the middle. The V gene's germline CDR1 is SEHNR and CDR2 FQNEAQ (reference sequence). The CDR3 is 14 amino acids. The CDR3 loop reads CASSLNPGDYEQYF. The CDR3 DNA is TGTGCCAGCAGCTTGAATCCGGGGGACTACGAGCAGTACTTC.

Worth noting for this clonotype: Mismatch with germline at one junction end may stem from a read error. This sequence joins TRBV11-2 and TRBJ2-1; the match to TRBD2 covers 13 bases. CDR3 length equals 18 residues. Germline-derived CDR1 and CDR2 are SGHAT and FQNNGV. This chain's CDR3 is CVSTLNGLAGDPDNEQFF. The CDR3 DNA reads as TGTGTCAGCACCCTGAACGGACTAGCGGGGGACCCGGACAATGAGCAGTTCTTC.

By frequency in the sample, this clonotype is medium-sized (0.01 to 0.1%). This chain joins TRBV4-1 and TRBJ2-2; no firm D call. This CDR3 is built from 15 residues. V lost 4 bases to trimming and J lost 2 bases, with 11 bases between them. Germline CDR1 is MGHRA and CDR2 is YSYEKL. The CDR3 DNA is TGCGCCAGCAGCCCTCCTGGCATTAACACCGGGGAGCTGTTTTTT. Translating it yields CASSPPGINTGELFF.

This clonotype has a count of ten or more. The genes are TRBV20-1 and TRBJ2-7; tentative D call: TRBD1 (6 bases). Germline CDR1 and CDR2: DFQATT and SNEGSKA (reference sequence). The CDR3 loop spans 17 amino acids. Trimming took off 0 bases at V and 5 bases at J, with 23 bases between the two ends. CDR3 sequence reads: CSARDHRESSGFDEQYF. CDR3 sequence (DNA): TGCAGTGCTAGAGACCACAGGGAATCCTCGGGGTTCGACGAGCAGTACTTC.

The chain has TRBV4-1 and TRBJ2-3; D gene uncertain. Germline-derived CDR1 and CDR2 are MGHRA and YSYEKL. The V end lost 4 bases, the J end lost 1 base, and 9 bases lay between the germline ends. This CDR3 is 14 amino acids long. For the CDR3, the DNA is TGCGCCAGCAGCCGATCGAGCGGCACAGATACGCAGTATTTT. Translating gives CASSRSSGTDTQYF.

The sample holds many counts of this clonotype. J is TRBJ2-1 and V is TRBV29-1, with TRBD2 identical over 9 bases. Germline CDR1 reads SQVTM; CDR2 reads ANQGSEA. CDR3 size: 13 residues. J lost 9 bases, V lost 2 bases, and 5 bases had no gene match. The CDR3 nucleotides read TGCAGCGTTGAATTGCGGGAGGGCGGTGAGCAGTTCTTC. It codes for CSVELREGGEQFF.

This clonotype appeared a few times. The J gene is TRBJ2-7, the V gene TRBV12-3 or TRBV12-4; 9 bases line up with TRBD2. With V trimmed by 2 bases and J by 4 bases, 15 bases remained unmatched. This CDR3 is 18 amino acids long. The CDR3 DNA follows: TGTGCCAGCAGTTTATTGGCGGGAGGGGGCCGGGGCAGATACGAGCAGTACTTC. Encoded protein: CASSLLAGGGRGRYEQYF.

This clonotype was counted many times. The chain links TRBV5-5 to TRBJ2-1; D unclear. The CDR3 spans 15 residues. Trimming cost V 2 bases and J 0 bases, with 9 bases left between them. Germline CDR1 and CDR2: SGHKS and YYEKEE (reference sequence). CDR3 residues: CASSFAVSSYNEQFF. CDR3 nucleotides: TGTGCCAGCAGCTTCGCGGTCAGCTCCTACAATGAGCAGTTCTTC.

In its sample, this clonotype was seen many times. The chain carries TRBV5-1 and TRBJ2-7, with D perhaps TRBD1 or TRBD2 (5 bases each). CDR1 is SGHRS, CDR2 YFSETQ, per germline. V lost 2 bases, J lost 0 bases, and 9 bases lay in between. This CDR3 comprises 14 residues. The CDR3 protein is CASSFLGASYEQYF. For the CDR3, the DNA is TGCGCCAGCAGCTTCCTCGGGGCCTCCTACGAGCAGTACTTC.

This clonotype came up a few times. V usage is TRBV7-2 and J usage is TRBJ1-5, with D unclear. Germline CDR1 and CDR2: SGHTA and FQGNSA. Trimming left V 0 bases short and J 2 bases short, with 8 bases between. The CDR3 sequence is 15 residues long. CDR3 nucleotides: TGTGCCAGCAGCTTAGCCGATGGTCGCAATCAGCCCCAGCATTTT. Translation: CASSLADGRNQPQHF.